A selection of T cell receptor beta chains follows, all from one sample in a study of cytomegalovirus exposure and HLA in healthy donors. Profiled with immunoSEQ multiplex PCR; TCRdb holds only in-frame clones, not every one. The repertoire consists of around 160,000 clones, with roughly 73% occurring once and the leading ten covering 1.5% to 2%. The sample comprised PBMCs. The receptors shown here come from a young woman in good health and CMV-seronegative. Each CDR3 is given with its conserved first and last residue. Each record gives: V gene, J gene, clone size, D gene, CDR3 protein, CDR3 DNA. A D gene is named only where the DNA matches it firmly. Clone size is not always given. Where it is, it says once, few, many or a class for expanded clones.

>TRBV29-1|TRBJ1-1|few|TRBD1
CSVDEGAGTEAFF
TGCAGCGTTGATGAGGGGGCAGGCACTGAAGCTTTCTTT
>TRBV2|TRBJ1-6|NA|NA
CASSPGRGSPLHF
TGTGCCAGCAGCCCTGGAAGGGGCTCACCCCTCCACTTT
>TRBV2|TRBJ1-2|few|TRBD1
CASNGPGEDRQAMNYGYTF
TGTGCCAGCAATGGCCCCGGGGAGGACAGGCAGGCGATGAACTATGGCTACACCTTC
>TRBV5-1|TRBJ2-1|NA|TRBD2
CASSPPGLEGEQFF
TGCGCCAGCAGCCCTCCGGGACTAGAAGGTGAGCAGTTCTTC
>TRBV2|TRBJ2-7|NA|NA
CASSERSLLGAGYEQYF
TGTGCCAGCAGTGAACGAAGTCTTTTAGGAGCGGGCTACGAGCAGTACTTC
>TRBV6-6|TRBJ1-1|few|TRBD1
CASSSTGMNTEAFF
TGTGCCAGCAGTTCGACAGGGATGAACACTGAAGCTTTCTTT
>TRBV4-3|TRBJ2-7|NA|NA
CASSQVQAPVREQYF
TGCGCCAGCAGCCAAGTCCAGGCTCCGGTCAGGGAGCAGTACTTC
>TRBV10-3|TRBJ1-5|NA|TRBD1
CAISESIIRDRSKEPQHF
TGTGCCATCAGTGAGTCAATAATCCGGGACAGGAGTAAGGAGCCCCAGCATTTT
>TRBV7-9|TRBJ2-1|NA|NA
CASSLGSYNEQFF
TGTGCCAGCAGCCTCGGTTCCTACAATGAGCAGTTCTTC
>TRBV4-3|TRBJ2-1|NA|NA
CASSQGGQPNSYNEQFF
TGCGCCAGCAGCCAAGGGGGACAACCCAACTCCTACAATGAGCAGTTCTTC
>TRBV15|TRBJ1-6|NA|TRBD1
CATSSRDRVSPLHF
TGTGCCACCAGCTCTCGGGACAGGGTCTCACCCCTCCACTTT
>TRBV7-9|TRBJ2-5|few|NA
CASSVGFGTYQETQYF
TGTGCCAGCAGCGTTGGGTTTGGGACTTACCAAGAGACCCAGTACTTC
>TRBV5-4|TRBJ2-3|NA|TRBD1
CASSLGGGFSTDTQYF
TGTGCCAGCAGCTTGGGAGGGGGCTTTAGCACAGATACGCAGTATTTT
>TRBV5-1|TRBJ2-7|NA|NA
CASSGGTLHYEQYF
TGCGCCAGCAGCGGAGGGACGCTCCACTACGAGCAGTACTTC
>TRBV7-2|TRBJ2-3|NA|NA
CASSLTAATDTQYF
TGTGCCAGCAGCTTAACGGCGGCGACAGATACGCAGTATTTT
>TRBV28|TRBJ1-2|NA|NA
CASSKGDPGTRWSYGYTF
TGTGCCAGCAGTAAAGGGGATCCCGGGACACGATGGAGCTATGGCTACACCTTC
>TRBV9|TRBJ2-1|few|TRBD1
CASTRDRASYNEQFF
TGTGCCAGCACAAGGGACAGGGCTTCCTACAATGAGCAGTTCTTC
>TRBV2|TRBJ2-6|NA|NA
CASSEYSASGANGLTF
TGTGCCAGCAGTGAATACTCGGCCTCTGGGGCCAACGGCCTGACTTTC
>TRBV15|TRBJ2-3|NA|TRBD2
CATSRAGGDTDTQYF
TGTGCCACCAGCAGAGCGGGGGGGGACACAGATACGCAGTATTTT
>TRBV5-6|TRBJ2-2|once|TRBD2
CASSLAGAGRTGELFF
TGTGCCAGCAGCCTCGCCGGGGCCGGGAGGACCGGGGAGCTGTTTTTT
>TRBV29-1|TRBJ1-1|NA|NA
CSVKLTGTSTPWDTEAFF
TGCAGCGTCAAGCTGACCGGGACTTCTACACCCTGGGACACTGAAGCTTTCTTT
>TRBV9|TRBJ2-1|once|TRBD2
CASSVVGLAGFDEQFF
TGTGCCAGCAGCGTAGTCGGATTAGCGGGATTCGATGAGCAGTTCTTC
>TRBV6-6|TRBJ1-5|once|NA
CASSYGAPNQPQHF
TGTGCCAGCAGTTACGGAGCCCCCAATCAGCCCCAGCATTTT
>TRBV19|TRBJ2-1|NA|TRBD2
CASSREGSGINEQFF
TGTGCCAGTAGTCGCGAGGGTAGCGGGATCAATGAGCAGTTCTTC
>TRBV6-5|TRBJ1-4|once|NA
CASSPGIATNEKLFF
TGTGCCAGCAGTCCGGGTATAGCAACTAATGAAAAACTGTTTTTT
>TRBV7-8|TRBJ1-2|NA|NA
CASSLDYPGRVDYGYTF
TGTGCCAGCAGCTTGGACTACCCCGGCCGGGTAGACTATGGCTACACCTTC
>TRBV4-2|TRBJ2-7|NA|NA
CASSPPAAVSYEQYF
TGTGCCAGCAGCCCCCCCGCGGCCGTCTCCTACGAGCAGTACTTC
>TRBV2|TRBJ1-2|NA|NA
CASSAPGDGYTF
TGTGCCAGCAGTGCTCCCGGGGATGGCTACACCTTC
>TRBV2|TRBJ2-1|NA|TRBD2
CASWTSGGAHEQFF
TGTGCCAGCTGGACTAGCGGGGGGGCCCATGAGCAGTTCTTC
>TRBV11-2|TRBJ2-5|NA|TRBD1
CASSLYQGAYRQETQYF
TGTGCCAGCAGCTTATACCAGGGGGCGTACCGCCAAGAGACCCAGTACTTC
>TRBV6-1|TRBJ1-2|NA|NA
CASSEARRGGYTF
TGTGCCAGCAGTGAAGCCCGCAGGGGCGGCTACACCTTC
>TRBV7-2|TRBJ2-3|NA|TRBD2
CASSSKREGADTQYF
TGTGCCAGCAGCTCCAAGCGGGAGGGTGCAGATACGCAGTATTTT
>TRBV6-5|TRBJ1-2|NA|NA
CASSYGDTGTNYGYTF
TGTGCCAGCAGTTACGGAGACACAGGGACTAACTACGGCTACACCTTC
>TRBV19|TRBJ2-5|NA|NA
CASSTRQQQETQYF
TGTGCCAGTAGTACGAGACAGCAACAAGAGACCCAGTACTTC
>TRBV5-1|TRBJ1-4|NA|TRBD1
CASSRTGDTNEKLFF
TGCGCCAGCAGCCGTACAGGGGATACTAATGAAAAACTGTTTTTT
>TRBV6-1|TRBJ2-3|NA|NA
CASSFSNSETDTQYF
TGTGCCAGCAGCTTTAGCAATTCGGAGACAGATACGCAGTATTTT
>TRBV7-9|TRBJ2-1|few|TRBD2
CASSFRRGRAYNEQFF
TGTGCCAGCAGCTTTCGTCGAGGGAGGGCCTACAATGAGCAGTTCTTC
>TRBV6-1|TRBJ1-5|NA|NA
CASRRDTYQPQHF
TGTGCCAGCCGCCGGGACACCTATCAGCCCCAGCATTTT
>TRBV6-5|TRBJ1-1|NA|TRBD1
CASSWQGARTEAFF
TGTGCCAGCAGTTGGCAGGGGGCGCGGACTGAAGCTTTCTTT
>TRBV27|TRBJ1-1|NA|NA
CAGSLTAGNTEASF
TGTGCCGGCAGTTTGACAGCAGGGAACACTGAAGCTTCCTTT
>TRBV5-1|TRBJ1-1|NA|TRBD1
CASSAHRDRGQNTEAFF
TGCGCCAGCAGCGCCCACCGGGACAGGGGGCAGAACACTGAAGCTTTCTTT
>TRBV7-9|TRBJ2-3|NA|NA
CASSPLEFGTDTQYF
TGTGCCAGCAGCCCACTCGAATTCGGCACAGATACGCAGTATTTT
>TRBV30|TRBJ1-1|NA|NA
CAWSVGVILNTEAFF
TGTGCCTGGAGTGTAGGGGTCATCTTGAACACTGAAGCTTTCTTT
>TRBV6-5|TRBJ1-2|NA|NA
CASSYSGTNGYTF
TGTGCCAGCAGTTACTCGGGCACAAATGGCTACACCTTC
>TRBV6-6|TRBJ2-2|NA|NA
CASSYSLQGNTGELFF
TGTGCCAGCAGTTACTCGCTCCAGGGGAACACCGGGGAGCTGTTTTTT
>TRBV19|TRBJ2-5|NA|TRBD2
CASSIVGGNYQETQYF
TGTGCCAGTAGTATTGTCGGGGGGAACTACCAAGAGACCCAGTACTTC
>TRBV7-2|TRBJ2-1|once|TRBD2
CASSFSGGTVYNEQFF
TGTGCCAGCAGCTTTAGCGGGGGGACGGTATACAATGAGCAGTTCTTC
>TRBV4-3|TRBJ2-5|NA|TRBD2
CASSQDLAGPQETQYF
TGCGCCAGCAGCCAAGATCTAGCGGGGCCCCAAGAGACCCAGTACTTC
>TRBV18|TRBJ1-5|NA|TRBD1
CASSPSGQGGQPQHF
TGTGCCAGCTCACCGTCGGGACAGGGAGGCCAGCCCCAGCATTTT
>TRBV5-1|TRBJ1-6|NA|NA
CASSFGQKNSPLHF
TGCGCCAGCAGCTTCGGACAGAAGAATTCACCCCTCCACTTT
>TRBV2|TRBJ2-7|NA|TRBD1
CASSSGTGVSEQYF
TGTGCCAGCAGTTCCGGGACAGGGGTCTCCGAGCAGTACTTC
>TRBV29-1|TRBJ1-1|NA|NA
CSVDSAVAGGEAFF
TGCAGCGTTGATTCTGCTGTGGCAGGAGGTGAAGCTTTCTTT
>TRBV4-1|TRBJ1-5|NA|NA
CASSQEQGSNQPQHF
TGCGCCAGCAGCCAAGAACAGGGTTCAAATCAGCCCCAGCATTTT